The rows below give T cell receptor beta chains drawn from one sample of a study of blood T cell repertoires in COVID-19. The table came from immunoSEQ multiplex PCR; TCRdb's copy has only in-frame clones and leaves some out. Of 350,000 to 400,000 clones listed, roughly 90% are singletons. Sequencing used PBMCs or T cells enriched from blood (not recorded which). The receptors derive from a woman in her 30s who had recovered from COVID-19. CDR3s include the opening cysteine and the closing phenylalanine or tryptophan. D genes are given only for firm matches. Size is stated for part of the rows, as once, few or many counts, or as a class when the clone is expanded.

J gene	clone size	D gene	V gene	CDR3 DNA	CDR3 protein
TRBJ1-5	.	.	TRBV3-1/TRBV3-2	TGTGCCAGCAGCCAAGAGACGGGGCCCCAGCATTTT	CASSQETGPQHF
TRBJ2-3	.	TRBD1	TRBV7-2	TGTGCCAGCAGCTTATCCCGGGACAGGGGAGATACGCAGTATTTT	CASSLSRDRGDTQYF
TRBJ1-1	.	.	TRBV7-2	TGTGCCAGCAGCTTAGCGTTCTTCGCTGAAGCTTTCTTT	CASSLAFFAEAFF
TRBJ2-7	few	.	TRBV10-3	TGTGCCATCAGTGCAGGGGATAAGATAGGGGAGCAGTACTTC	CAISAGDKIGEQYF
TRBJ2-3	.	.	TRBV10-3	TGTGCCATCAGTCCCCTCGGGACTGTCACAGATACGCAGTATTTT	CAISPLGTVTDTQYF
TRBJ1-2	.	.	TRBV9	TGTGCCAGCAGCACCCAGGGATATGGCTACACCTTC	CASSTQGYGYTF
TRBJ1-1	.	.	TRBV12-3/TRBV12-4	TGTGCCAGCACCCCTTCGTCGAACACTGAAGCTTTCTTT	CASTPSSNTEAFF
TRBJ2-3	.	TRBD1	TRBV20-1	TGCAGTGCTAGTTCCGGGACAGGGCCTCAAGCTACGCAGTATTTT	CSASSGTGPQATQYF
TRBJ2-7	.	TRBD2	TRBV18	TGTGCCAGCTCACCGAAGGATAGCGGGCCGACCTACGAGCAGTACTTC	CASSPKDSGPTYEQYF
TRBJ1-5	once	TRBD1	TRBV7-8	TGTGCCAGCAGCTTCTCCGGGACAGGGACAAGAAATCAGCCCCAGCATTTT	CASSFSGTGTRNQPQHF